This is a list of T cell receptor beta chains from one sample in a study of shared T cell receptors in the human thymus. The table came from immunoSEQ multiplex PCR; TCRdb's copy has only in-frame clones and leaves some out. This table has about 660,000 clones, roughly 88% appearing once. These data were also filed under a second study, of human thymus T cells.

Sample: thymocytes. The receptor set was obtained from a boy less than two years old with a congenital heart defect. Both conserved end residues are part of each CDR3. The D gene is left open where the match is weak. A row's size may be missing; if present it is once, few, many or a size class.

v_call	clone_size	d_call	j_call	cdr3_nt	cdr3_aa
TRBV5-1	NA	TRBD2	TRBJ2-1	TGCGCCAGCAGCTCGGGACTAGCGGGAGATGAGCAGTTCTTC	CASSSGLAGDEQFF
TRBV4-3	NA	NA	TRBJ2-7	TGCGCCAGCAGCCAAGAGAGGGGAATTAGCGCGGGGAACAGCTCCTACGAGCAGTACTTC	CASSQERGISAGNSSYEQYF
TRBV2	NA	NA	TRBJ2-1	TGTGCCAATACCCCCCGAAGTAGGGGCAATGAGCAGTTCTTC	CANTPRSRGNEQFF
TRBV19	NA	TRBD2	TRBJ2-1	TGTGCCAGTAGTCCTCTAGCGGGGGGTCTTAATGAGCAGTTCTTC	CASSPLAGGLNEQFF
TRBV7-2	NA	TRBD2	TRBJ2-1	TGTGCCAGCAGCCCTTCTAGCGGGGGACCTCTAAGCTCCTACAATGAGCAGTTCTTC	CASSPSSGGPLSSYNEQFF
TRBV7-6	NA	NA	TRBJ2-1	TGTGCCAGCAGCCCCCGGCCTAGCGTCTCCTACAATGAGCAGTTCTTC	CASSPRPSVSYNEQFF
TRBV27	NA	TRBD2	TRBJ2-1	TGTGCCAGCAGTTTGCCTAGCGGGACCCTACCCTACAATGAGCAGTTCTTC	CASSLPSGTLPYNEQFF
TRBV5-4	NA	TRBD2	TRBJ2-3	TGTGCCAGCAGCTTCGCGGGGGACACAGATACGCAGTATTTT	CASSFAGDTDTQYF
TRBV7-9	NA	NA	TRBJ1-5	TGTGCCAGCAGCTTAACATCTCCAGGGGAGGGACTCAATCAGCCCCAGCATTTT	CASSLTSPGEGLNQPQHF
TRBV6-1	NA	NA	TRBJ2-7	TGTGCCAGCAGTGAAGCGACGGACAAATCCTACGAGCAGTACTTC	CASSEATDKSYEQYF
TRBV30	NA	TRBD1	TRBJ2-2	TGTGCCTGGAGTCCCCGACAGGGTAGAACCGGGGAGCTGTTTTTT	CAWSPRQGRTGELFF
TRBV13	NA	TRBD2	TRBJ2-1	TGTGCCAGCAGCCCTAGCGGGAGGAGGTACAATGAGCAGTTCTTC	CASSPSGRRYNEQFF
TRBV7-6	NA	NA	TRBJ2-1	TGTGCCAGCAGCTTAGGCCTATCGAGCTCCTACAATGAGCAGTTCTTC	CASSLGLSSSYNEQFF
TRBV5-6	NA	TRBD2	TRBJ2-7	TGTGCCAGCAGCTTGGCCGGTGCTAGCGGGAGGGTAGGCTACGAGCAGTACTTC	CASSLAGASGRVGYEQYF
TRBV7-9	once	NA	TRBJ1-2	TGTGCCAGCAGCGTTGACAGGTTCTATGGCTACACCTTC	CASSVDRFYGYTF
TRBV7-9	NA	TRBD2	TRBJ2-3	TGTGCCAGCAGCTTCCTAGCGGGAGCCATAACAGATACGCAGTATTTT	CASSFLAGAITDTQYF
TRBV7-2	NA	NA	TRBJ2-2	TGTGCCAGCAGCTTAACTGGCGGCCCCGAGGGGCTGTTTTTT	CASSLTGGPEGLFF
TRBV27	NA	NA	TRBJ2-7	TGTGCCAGCAGTTTGGGGGCCGGCTCCTACGAGCAGTACTTC	CASSLGAGSYEQYF
TRBV30	NA	TRBD2	TRBJ2-5	TGTGCCTGGAGCACCGGACTAGCGGGAGTGGAAGAGACCCAGTACTTC	CAWSTGLAGVEETQYF
TRBV28	NA	TRBD1	TRBJ1-1	TGTGCCAGCAGTCGGGACAGGGTACGCCCAAACACTGAAGCTTTCTTT	CASSRDRVRPNTEAFF
TRBV4-3	NA	TRBD2	TRBJ2-7	TGCGCCAGCAGCCAAGATACTAGCGGGAGTAACTACGAGCAGTACTTC	CASSQDTSGSNYEQYF
TRBV30	once	NA	TRBJ1-1	TGTGCCTGGAGTGTAGGGCGGGTTGGCACTGAAGCTTTCTTT	CAWSVGRVGTEAFF
TRBV9	NA	NA	TRBJ1-2	TGTGCCAGCAGCCCCCCCCGGACAGATGGCTACACCTTC	CASSPPRTDGYTF
TRBV18	NA	TRBD2	TRBJ2-7	TGTGCCAGCTCTTCAAGCGGGAGAGTGTCCTACGAGCAGTACTTC	CASSSSGRVSYEQYF
TRBV11-2	NA	TRBD1	TRBJ2-7	TGTGCCAGCAGCTTAAGGGACAGGGGAGGCGAGCAGTACTTC	CASSLRDRGGEQYF
TRBV5-1	once	TRBD2	TRBJ2-2	TGCGCCAGCAGCACACCCCCTAGCGGGAGGGCCTTAGTCGGGGAGCTGTTTTTT	CASSTPPSGRALVGELFF